A few counts support the clone carrying this T cell receptor beta chain. The antigen remains undetermined. Germline-derived CDR1 and CDR2 are SGDLS and YYNGEE. The V gene lost 1 base and the J gene lost 6 bases, with 11 bases spanning the gap. CDR3 length equals 13 residues. These data come from a study of OX40 agonist ivuxolimab in advanced cancers. At the level of the study: The dose of intravenous ivuxolimab that patients received every 2 weeks ranged from 0.01 to 10 mg/kg. It was permissible to have had prior anti-PD-1, anti-PD-L1 or anti-CTLA-4 therapy, and approximately 40% had some. Study-level findings and limits: Clonal expansion from baseline to week 6 occurred in both CD4+ and CD8+ T cells.

TCRdb's table, derived via immunoSEQ multiplex PCR, lists solely in-frame clones and lacks some. The data show tens of thousands of clones, roughly 84% seen once. The rearrangement links TRBV9 to TRBJ2-7, with D possibly being TRBD2 (5 bases). Sequences were derived from CD4+ or CD8+ T cells sorted from blood, sampled in a trial of the OX40 agonist ivuxolimab. The sequence was collected from an adult with an advanced solid tumor such as melanoma, head and neck, liver or kidney cancer. CDR3 sequence reads: CASSVYIRGEQYF. In DNA, the CDR3 is TGTGCCAGCAGCGTATACATCCGGGGCGAGCAGTACTTC.